Each of the 9 T cell receptor beta chains below was sequenced from the same sample in a study of cytomegalovirus exposure and HLA in healthy donors. Data came from immunoSEQ multiplex PCR; TCRdb stores just in-frame clones and leaves some out. The sample holds 150,000 to 160,000 clones, about 86% seen once. The sequenced material came from PBMCs. These receptors all stem from a human donor in good health.

The chain uses TRBV5-5 and TRBJ1-2; D not certain. The germline V gene encodes CDR1 SGHKS and CDR2 YYEKEE (reference sequence). The length of the CDR3 is 15 residues. The ends were cut back, 0 bases at V and 4 bases at J, with 13 bases in the middle. CDR3: CASSLDSSEPYGYTF. The CDR3 DNA sequence: TGTGCCAGCAGCTTGGATTCGTCAGAACCCTATGGCTACACCTTC.

The J gene is TRBJ1-1, the V gene TRBV9; D is unclear. The germline V gene encodes CDR1 SGDLS and CDR2 YYNGEE. The CDR3 is made up of 14 amino acids. V shed 0 bases and J shed 4 bases, with 10 bases lying between them. CDR3 sequence reads: CASSVAWSGTEAFF. The CDR3, as DNA: TGTGCCAGCAGCGTAGCTTGGTCGGGCACTGAAGCTTTCTTT.

The chain carries TRBV5-6 and TRBJ1-2; the match to TRBD1 covers 10 bases. CDR3 length equals 15 residues. In germline, CDR1 is SGHDT, CDR2 YYEEEE. The V and J ends lost 3 bases and 7 bases, in that order; junction bases with no gene match: 9. CDR3 protein: CASSSLLTGGFGYTF. The CDR3 DNA is TGTGCCAGCAGCTCACTTCTGACAGGGGGCTTTGGCTACACCTTC.

The chain couples TRBV7-2 to TRBJ1-5, with 7 bases fitting TRBD1. J gave up 1 base and V 5 bases, and 8 bases lay outside the gene matches. CDR3 length equals 16 residues. Germline lookup yields CDR1 SGHTA and CDR2 FQGNSA. This CDR3 is CASSPRQGLSNQPQHF. Written as DNA, the CDR3 is TGTGCCAGCAGCCCGAGACAGGGTTTGAGCAATCAGCCCCAGCATTTT. Full variable domain (rest looked up from reference TRBV7-2 and TRBJ1-5): GAGVSQSPSNKVTEKGKDVELRCDPISGHTALYWYRQSLGQGLEFLIYFQGNSAPDKSGLPSDRFSAERTGGSVSTLTIQRTQQEDSAVYLCASSPRQGLSNQPQHFGDGTRLSIL.

The V gene is TRBV5-1, the J gene TRBJ1-4; no definite D call. CDR3 length equals 17 residues. V gave up 2 bases and J gave up 0 bases, with 14 bases separating them. CDR1 is SGHRS and CDR2 is YFSETQ in the germline V gene. The CDR3 nucleotides read TGCGCCAGCAGCTTCTCTATCCTGAGTTCAACTAATGAAAAACTGTTTTTT. Protein: CASSFSILSSTNEKLFF.

This rearrangement joins TRBV29-1 to TRBJ1-2; unclear D gene. Between the trimmed V and J ends, which lost 2 bases and 3 bases, there was a span of 16 bases. CDR3 length: 15 amino acids. Germline assignment: CDR1 SQVTM and CDR2 ANQGSEA. CDR3 nucleotides: TGCAGCGTTGAAATTCCTAGTCGGGATTACTATGGCTACACCTTC. It codes for CSVEIPSRDYYGYTF.

Points on this clone: The sample carries other DNA sequences with the same CDR3. The chain is built from TRBV5-1 and TRBJ1-1; tentatively, D is TRBD1 (5 bases). V lost 4 bases and J lost 1, with 11 bases in between. Per germline, CDR1 SGHRS and CDR2 YFSETQ. The CDR3 runs to 14 residues. The CDR3 here is CASSLQDPNTEAFF. CDR3 sequence (DNA): TGCGCCAGCAGCCTACAGGATCCGAACACTGAAGCTTTCTTT.

The chain joins TRBV6-5 to TRBJ1-3; 8 bases match TRBD1. The V and J ends lost 6 bases and 4 bases, in that order; junction bases with no gene match: 5. The CDR3 is 14 residues long. Germline CDR1 is MNHEY and CDR2 is SVGAGI. CDR3 DNA sequence: TGTGCCAGCAGCCGGGGACAGGCCGGAAACACCATATATTTT. This translates into CASSRGQAGNTIYF.

CDR3 in amino acids: CASSLTHNSGNTIYF. As DNA, the CDR3 is TGCGCCAGCAGCCTTACTCATAACTCTGGAAACACCATATATTTT. This chain uses TRBV4-1 with TRBJ1-3; the D is unclear. The CDR3 is 15 amino acids. The V end was cut by 4 bases, the J end by 0 bases, with 10 bases between. Germline V lookup: CDR1 MGHRA, CDR2 YSYEKL.